This T cell receptor (beta chain) was observed in a study of beta chain features in type 1 diabetes. The germline CDR1 and CDR2 sequences are PRHDT and FYEKMQ (reference sequence). V was trimmed by 2 bases and J by 8 bases, leaving 18 bases between them. The CDR3 runs to 15 residues. As every portion of the isolated RNA was reverse transcribed, the sequencing read expressed TCRB transcripts. The method was immunoSEQ multiplex PCR; TCRdb's version includes in-frame clones alone and lacks a portion of them. The top ten clones hold around 0.05% of a sample with around 250,000 clones, approximately 70% of them seen once.

The clonotype comes from a man aged 30-40 years in good health. The chain uses TRBV13 and TRBJ1-2; maybe TRBD1 (5 bases). Material for sequencing was naive CD4+ T cells from blood. In DNA form, the CDR3 reads TGTGCCAGCAGCTTATCAGGGCGGGGTAGTTTCGGCTACACCTTC. This sequence encodes CASSLSGRGSFGYTF. The complete variable domain, with remaining parts taken from reference TRBV13 and TRBJ1-2, reads AAGVIQSPRHLIKEKRETATLKCYPIPRHDTVYWYQQGPGQDPQFLISFYEKMQSDKGSIPDRFSAQQFSDYHSELNMSSLELGDSALYFCASSLSGRGSFGYTFGSGTRLTVV.